Shown below are 18 T cell receptor beta chains from a single sample sequenced in a study of CD4 T cells in relation to SARS-CoV-2 and coronaviruses (dated by TCRdb to the early 2020s). The receptor library was made with the immunoSEQ multiplex PCR assay. Not all clones reach the TCRdb copy of this immuneACCESS table, which keeps in-frame sequences only. Checked studies attribute under half of the gap to unresolved V genes and leave the rest unexplained. Within this sample are 55,000 to 70,000 clones, with approximately 93% of them counted one time only. The ten biggest clones cover around 0.21% of the sample. CD4+ T cells from unexposed donors were collected before the COVID-19 pandemic (2011-2018). Sequenced sample: naive CD4+ T cells from PBMCs. This sample's cell subset or site label indicates: naive CD4+ T cells isolated by negative enrichment. The receptors were gathered from a human donor in good health.

This clone has a single count. This chain links TRBV7-8 with TRBJ1-2; a possible D gene is TRBD1 (6 bases). Germline V gene data show CDR1 as SGHVS and CDR2 as FQNEAQ. The CDR3 covers 13 residues. The germline V and J ends were trimmed by 5 bases and 8 bases, with 15 bases remaining between them. CDR3 sequence: CASSAAGATGYTF. CDR3 sequence (DNA): TGTGCCAGCAGCGCCGCGGGGGCGACCGGCTACACCTTC.

The chain has TRBV28 and TRBJ1-2; 7 bases map to TRBD1. CDR1 is MDHEN, CDR2 SYDVKM, per germline. V dropped 5 bases and J dropped 3; count of bases not matched to a gene: 3. The CDR3 runs 13 residues. The CDR3 DNA sequence: TGTGCCAGCAGTAGGCAGGGGGACTATGGCTACACCTTC. Its protein product is CASSRQGDYGYTF.

V gene TRBV7-9 combines with J gene TRBJ2-3; TRBD1 aligns across 7 bases. The V and J ends lost 5 bases and 2 bases, in that order; junction bases with no gene match: 10. CDR1 and CDR2 (germline): SEHNR, FQNEAQ (reference sequence). This CDR3 has 16 amino acids. CDR3 loop: CASSPTDRSYTDTQYF. In DNA, the CDR3 is TGTGCCAGCAGCCCCACGGACAGGTCATACACAGATACGCAGTATTTT.

The chain has TRBV9 and TRBJ1-2, with D perhaps TRBD1 (5 bases). V was pared by 2 bases and J by 7 bases, with 18 bases between. The CDR3 is made up of 15 amino acids. Germline V gene lookup returns CDR1 SGDLS and CDR2 YYNGEE. The CDR3 loop is CASSVQGTDMRGYTF. CDR3 DNA: TGTGCCAGCAGCGTTCAGGGAACGGATATGCGTGGCTACACCTTC.

J is TRBJ2-1 and V is TRBV5-1, with D unclear. CDR1 SGHRS and CDR2 YFSETQ come from the germline V gene. This CDR3 comprises 16 residues. The V end lost 4 bases, the J end lost 6 bases, and 20 bases lay between the germline ends. The CDR3 reads CASSPDGRPPGNEQFF. Written as DNA, the CDR3 is TGCGCCAGCAGCCCGGACGGCCGACCACCGGGCAATGAGCAGTTCTTC.

V usage is TRBV5-1 and J usage is TRBJ2-2; D may be TRBD1 (6 bases). V was shortened by 5 bases and J by 5 bases, with 13 bases between the two germline ends. Germline CDR1 is SGHRS and CDR2 is YFSETQ. The CDR3 runs 14 residues. The CDR3 protein is CASSWAGVTGELFF. The CDR3 DNA follows: TGCGCCAGCAGTTGGGCAGGGGTTACCGGGGAGCTGTTTTTT.

This chain uses TRBV7-3 with TRBJ2-7, with TRBD1 identical over 8 bases. V lost 2 bases to trimming and J lost 2 bases; unmatched junction nucleotides: 11. Germline lookup yields CDR1 SGHTA and CDR2 FQGTGA. This CDR3 is 17 amino acids long. The DNA of the CDR3 is TGTGCCAGCAGCTTACCCCCCCTTGGACAGGGTACCTACGAGCAGTACTTC. It is translated as CASSLPPLGQGTYEQYF.

The genes are TRBV9 and TRBJ1-3; no reliable D call. V lost 1 base, J lost 4 bases, and 9 bases lay in between. Germline CDR1 reads SGDLS; CDR2 reads YYNGEE. This CDR3 is built from 14 residues. The CDR3 loop reads CASSVYEVGNTIYF. The CDR3 DNA reads TGTGCCAGCAGCGTATATGAGGTGGGAAACACCATATATTTT.

This rearrangement joins TRBV5-1 to TRBJ2-7, with D perhaps TRBD1 or TRBD2 (6 bases each). The germline V gene has CDR1 SGHRS and CDR2 YFSETQ. The CDR3 has 14 residues. V lost 0 bases to trimming and J lost 3 bases, with 10 bases between them. The CDR3 DNA reads as TGCGCCAGCAGCTTGGCGGGGGCCATCTACGAGCAGTACTTC. It specifies CASSLAGAIYEQYF.

The CDR3 region is CASSPIPGAYNNEQFF. The CDR3 nucleotides are TGTGCCAGCAGCCCCATCCCGGGGGCTTACAACAATGAGCAGTTCTTC. The chain uses TRBV3-1 (or the pseudogene TRBV3-2) and TRBJ2-1; perhaps D is TRBD1 or TRBD2 (6 bases each). The V end lost 4 bases, the J end lost 5 bases, and 18 bases lay between the germline ends. Germline CDR1 is LGHDT and CDR2 is YNNKEL (reference sequence). The CDR3 is 16 residues long.

The DNA for the CDR3 is TGTGCCAGCACCGACAGGGGCGCCCCGAACACCGGGGAGCTGTTTTTT. It translates to CASTDRGAPNTGELFF. V usage is TRBV6-6 and J usage is TRBJ2-2; TRBD1 matches at 8 bases. J gave up 0 bases and V 7 bases, and 7 bases lay outside the gene matches. Germline V gene sequence: CDR1 MNHNY, CDR2 SVGAGI (reference sequence). The CDR3 has 16 amino acids.

The gene calls are TRBV20-1 and TRBJ1-1; no clear D gene. V was cut by 3 bases and J by 0 bases, with 2 bases left in between. Germline V gene lookup returns CDR1 DFQATT and CDR2 SNEGSKA (reference sequence). The CDR3 sequence is 11 residues long. CDR3 sequence reads: CSARLNTEAFF. The CDR3 nucleotides read TGCAGTGCTAGGTTGAACACTGAAGCTTTCTTT.

The chain has TRBV3-1 (or the pseudogene TRBV3-2) and TRBJ2-5, with 13 bases matching TRBD2. V was pared by 3 bases and J by 2 bases, with 6 bases of the junction left unmatched. CDR3 size: 17 residues. The germline V gene has CDR1 LGHDT and CDR2 YNNKEL (reference sequence). CDR3 sequence reads: CASSQRGLAGPQETQYF. In DNA form, the CDR3 reads TGTGCCAGCAGCCAGAGGGGACTAGCGGGGCCACAAGAGACCCAGTACTTC.

The sample holds one count of this clone. The CDR3 nucleotides read TGTGCCAGCAGCCAGGACCTCTATGGCTACACCTTC. Amino acid sequence: CASSQDLYGYTF. The chain carries TRBV5-4 and TRBJ1-2; D is uncertain. CDR3 length: 12 amino acids. V was clipped by 4 bases and J by 4 bases, with 8 bases between them. The V gene's germline CDR1 is SGHNT and CDR2 YYREEE (reference sequence).

This sequence joins TRBV6-6 and TRBJ2-3; D is possibly TRBD2 (6 bases). The CDR3 extends over 17 amino acids. The germline V gene encodes CDR1 MNHNY and CDR2 SVGAGI (reference sequence). Trimming cost V 5 bases and J 3 bases, with 21 bases left between them. The CDR3 DNA reads as TGTGCCAGCAGTCTTTCCATTAGCGGATGGGATACAGATACGCAGTATTTT. Amino acids: CASSLSISGWDTDTQYF.

The V and J genes are TRBV5-1 and TRBJ2-2; D possibly uses TRBD1 or TRBD2 (6 bases each). The CDR3 runs 16 residues. Germline CDR1 is SGHRS and CDR2 is YFSETQ. V shed 4 bases and J shed 5 bases, with 18 bases lying between them. The CDR3 DNA sequence: TGCGCCAGCAGCGGGCGGGACACCCCTCGTACCGGGGAGCTGTTTTTT. Its protein is CASSGRDTPRTGELFF.

The V and J genes are TRBV6-5 and TRBJ2-7; the match to TRBD2 covers 10 bases. The germline gives CDR1 MNHEY, CDR2 SVGAGI. The CDR3 is 16 residues long. Trimming at V came to 0 bases and at J to 0 bases, leaving 2 bases not matched to a gene. The CDR3 sequence is CASSYSRTSGSYEQYF. The DNA for the CDR3 is TGTGCCAGCAGTTACTCGAGGACTAGCGGCTCCTACGAGCAGTACTTC.

The chain couples TRBV6-2 or TRBV6-3 to TRBJ1-4; maybe TRBD1 (5 bases). The CDR3 is made up of 15 amino acids. V was cut by 6 bases and J by 8 bases, with 19 bases left in between. Germline CDR1 reads MNHEY; CDR2 reads SVGEGT. Here the CDR3 DNA reads TGTGCCAGCAGCCCCGGGGGGAGTGCGGGAGAAAAACTGTTTTTT. Residues: CASSPGGSAGEKLFF.